A selection of T cell receptor beta chains follows, all from one sample in a study of cytomegalovirus exposure and HLA in healthy donors. The repertoire was sequenced with immunoSEQ multiplex PCR; TCRdb's copy has only in-frame clones and lacks some. Of over 95,000 clones listed, roughly three quarters are singletons. The sample taken for sequencing was PBMCs. The receptors derive from a female donor in good health and CMV-seronegative. CDR3s leave out the opening cysteine and the closing phenylalanine or tryptophan. Clone size is shown for a subset of rows, as once, few, many or a class of expanded clone.

clone_size,j_call,v_call,cdr3_aa
NA,TRBJ1-1,TRBV6-5,ASSYGGLIAF
NA,TRBJ1-3,TRBV7-8,ASSLEPGRRNTIY
NA,TRBJ2-5,TRBV5-1,ASSSGGAETQY
NA,TRBJ1-1,TRBV10-3,AISEYREGTEAF
NA,TRBJ2-5,TRBV6-1,ASSEIWRGGQETQY
few,TRBJ2-7,TRBV18,ASSPADPSDGY
NA,TRBJ1-2,TRBV5-1,ASSILGDRQQLTNYGYT
NA,TRBJ1-1,TRBV5-1,ASSLSPGDTEAF
NA,TRBJ1-1,TRBV7-9,ASSAGRGGNAEAF
NA,TRBJ2-2,TRBV6-5,ASSLNMATGELF
NA,TRBJ1-1,TRBV11-1,ASSFGLGVDLTGAPQAF
NA,TRBJ2-5,TRBV4-1,ASSQAGIETQY
NA,TRBJ2-1,TRBV5-1,ASSLAGTSGYNEQF
NA,TRBJ1-2,TRBV4-2,ASSQPLSGGGGYT
NA,TRBJ2-1,TRBV27,ASSLTGTSVSPLYNEQF
NA,TRBJ1-5,TRBV19,ASSIADRVNQPQH
NA,TRBJ2-2,TRBV2,ASTLWGQGGTGELF
NA,TRBJ1-2,TRBV27,ASSLQWDRAYGYT
NA,TRBJ1-6,TRBV9,ASSAPSDRGPDSPLH
few,TRBJ2-5,TRBV18,ASSPGEVETQY
NA,TRBJ2-7,TRBV19,ASRSSELYEQY
NA,TRBJ1-5,TRBV7-2,ASSPRNQPQH
NA,TRBJ2-2,TRBV7-7,ASSNTGTTPFGELF
NA,TRBJ1-2,TRBV7-2,ASSLGPGGANGYT
once,TRBJ2-2,TRBV14,ASSQTRGAGTGELF
NA,TRBJ2-5,TRBV5-4,ASSFEETQY
NA,TRBJ2-7,TRBV6-6,ASSYSPGGRNYEQY
NA,TRBJ1-6,TRBV4-3,ASSPSGWSHNSPLH
NA,TRBJ1-1,TRBV5-4,ASSFRTGRNTEAF
NA,TRBJ2-7,TRBV11-1,ASSARQKPFEQY
NA,TRBJ2-6,TRBV19,ASSKRTGESGANVLT
NA,TRBJ1-2,TRBV19,ASSIGETGYT
NA,TRBJ2-1,TRBV7-9,ASRFTSNEQF
NA,TRBJ2-4,TRBV7-2,ASSLGLRGTIQY
NA,TRBJ2-7,TRBV20-1,SADRHEQY
NA,TRBJ2-7,TRBV27,ASSRGQGYEQY
NA,TRBJ2-2,TRBV9,ASSVKLFANTGELF
NA,TRBJ1-5,TRBV4-1,ASSQDARQILSNQPQH
NA,TRBJ2-7,TRBV7-9,ASSFTTGYEQY
NA,TRBJ2-1,TRBV7-3,ASSSRLASSYNEQF
NA,TRBJ1-5,TRBV2,ASSGQGKGNQPQH
NA,TRBJ2-7,TRBV28,ASSLVDYEQY
NA,TRBJ2-3,TRBV19,ASSIGTSIGADTQY